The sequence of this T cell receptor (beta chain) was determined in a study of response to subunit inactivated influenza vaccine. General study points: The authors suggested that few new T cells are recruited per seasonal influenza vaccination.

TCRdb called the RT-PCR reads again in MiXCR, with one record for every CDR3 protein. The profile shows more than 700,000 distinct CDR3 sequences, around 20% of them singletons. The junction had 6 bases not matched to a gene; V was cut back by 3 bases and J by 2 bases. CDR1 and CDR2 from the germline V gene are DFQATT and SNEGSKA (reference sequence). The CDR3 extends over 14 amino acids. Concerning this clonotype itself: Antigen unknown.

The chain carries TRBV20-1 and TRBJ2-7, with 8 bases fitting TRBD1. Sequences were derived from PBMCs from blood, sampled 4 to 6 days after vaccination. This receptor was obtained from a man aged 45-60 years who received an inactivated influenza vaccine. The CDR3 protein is CSASAADRAYEQYF. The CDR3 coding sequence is TGCAGTGCTAGCGCCGCGGACAGGGCCTACGAGCAGTACTTC.